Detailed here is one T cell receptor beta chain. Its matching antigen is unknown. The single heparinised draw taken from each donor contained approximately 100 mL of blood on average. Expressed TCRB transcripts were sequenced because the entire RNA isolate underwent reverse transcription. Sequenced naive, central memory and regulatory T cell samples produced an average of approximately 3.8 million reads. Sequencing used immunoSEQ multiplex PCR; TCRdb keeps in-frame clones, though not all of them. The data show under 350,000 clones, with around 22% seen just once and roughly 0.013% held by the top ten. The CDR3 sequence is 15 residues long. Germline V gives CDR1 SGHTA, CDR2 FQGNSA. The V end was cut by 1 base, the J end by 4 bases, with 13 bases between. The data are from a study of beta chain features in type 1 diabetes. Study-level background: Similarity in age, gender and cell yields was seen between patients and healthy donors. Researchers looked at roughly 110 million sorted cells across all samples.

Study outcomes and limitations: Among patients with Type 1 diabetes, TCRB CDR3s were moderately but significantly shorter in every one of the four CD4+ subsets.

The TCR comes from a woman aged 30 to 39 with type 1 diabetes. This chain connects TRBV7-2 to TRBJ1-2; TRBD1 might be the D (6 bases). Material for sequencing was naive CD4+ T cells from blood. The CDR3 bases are TGTGCCAGCAGCTTAGAAGCAGGGGCTGGCTATGGCTACACCTTC. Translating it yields CASSLEAGAGYGYTF.